This T cell receptor beta chain was sequenced in a study of cytomegalovirus exposure and HLA in healthy donors. Across the whole study: An earlier analysis found 95 million to 140 million unique TCR beta sequences from 150 million to 200 million T cells.

This clone was detected only once. Primers included in the PCR were 60 Vbeta and 13 Jbeta primers. Assay used: immunoSEQ multiplex PCR; TCRdb lists only in-frame clones, some missing. The sample contains around 130,000 clones, around three quarters of which appear only once. The V gene's germline CDR1 is MNHNS and CDR2 SASEGT. Trimming took off 4 bases at V and 0 bases at J, with 7 bases between the two ends. The CDR3 is made up of 14 amino acids. The chain carries TRBV6-1 and TRBJ1-5, with D uncertain. The clonotype comes from a man aged 30 to 39 in good health and CMV-seronegative. Sequenced material: PBMCs. CDR3: CASSARNSNQPQHF. CDR3 DNA: TGTGCCAGCAGTGCGAGGAATAGCAATCAGCCCCAGCATTTT.